This T cell receptor (beta chain) was documented in a study of response to subunit inactivated influenza vaccine. TCRdb recomputed calls from the RT-PCR reads with MiXCR, one row per CDR3 protein. The profile shows about 570,000 distinct CDR3 sequences, about 11% of them singletons. Trimming took off 2 bases at V and 1 base at J, with 11 bases between the two ends. This CDR3 spans 15 amino acids. Germline V gene data show CDR1 as MDHEN and CDR2 as SYDVKM. These same data were also listed under a study on T cells expressing NK-cell markers. That work adds: For TCR beta, cDNA was produced by 5'RACE template switching with UMIs. An anti-gamma-delta TCR antibody restricted sorting to alpha-beta TCR T cells in several experiments.

The sequencing here drew on PBMCs from blood, taken on the day of vaccination. The clonotype originates from a man aged 45-65 years who received an inactivated influenza vaccine. The chain carries TRBV28 and TRBJ2-5, with D unresolved. The CDR3 bases are TGTGCCAGCAGTTTACGTTCGGGCTTCCAAGAGACCCAGTACTTC. This encodes CASSLRSGFQETQYF. The full variable domain, rest sourced from reference TRBV28 and TRBJ2-5, is DVKVTQSSRYLVKRTGEKVFLECVQDMDHENMFWYRQDPGLGLRLIYFSYDVKMKEKGDIPEGYSVSREKKERFSLILESASTNQTSMYLCASSLRSGFQETQYFGPGTRLLVL.